The 27 T cell receptor beta chains given below trace back to one sample, sequenced in a study of radiation and T cells in renal cell carcinoma. The data were produced by immunoSEQ multiplex PCR, yet TCRdb's version contains in-frame clones alone and is incomplete. Of about 120,000 clones in the sample, around 81% were seen once. As for time point: blood 2 weeks post-SBRT. Treatment given: 15 Gy SBRT to primary tumor, nephrectomy 4 weeks later. Here the sequenced sample was blood, taken from a patient whose treatment included radiotherapy and nephrectomy. The origin of the receptors is a man aged 45-65 years with renal cell carcinoma.

The chain carries TRBV18 and TRBJ1-2; D call uncertain. Germline CDR1 KGHSH, CDR2 LQKENI. The CDR3 covers 13 residues. Trimming left V 2 bases short and J 6 bases short, with 10 bases between. The DNA of the CDR3 is TGTGCCAGCTCACCAGAGGGATCTCATGGCTACACCTTC. Its translation: CASSPEGSHGYTF.

The V and J genes are TRBV4-1 and TRBJ1-2; a possible D gene is TRBD1 (6 bases). The CDR3 is 12 amino acids. Trimming stripped 4 bases from V and 3 bases from J, with 6 bases between. Germline V gives CDR1 MGHRA, CDR2 YSYEKL. CDR3 nucleotides: TGCGCCAGCAGCCCAGGGGACTATGGCTACACCTTC. Amino acids: CASSPGDYGYTF.

This clone has a single count. The V call is TRBV5-1, the J call TRBJ2-5; TRBD1 matches at 11 bases. V shed 1 base and J 5 bases; nucleotides not matched to a gene: 7. Per germline, CDR1 SGHRS and CDR2 YFSETQ. CDR3 length equals 16 residues. CDR3 region: CASSLSGQGAFETQYF. Here the CDR3 DNA reads TGCGCCAGCAGCTTGTCCGGACAGGGGGCGTTCGAGACCCAGTACTTC.

The chain is built from TRBV30 and TRBJ2-1, with TRBD2 identical over 10 bases. Germline V gene sequence: CDR1 GTSNPN, CDR2 SVGIG (reference sequence). V dropped 3 bases and J dropped 6; count of bases not matched to a gene: 5. CDR3 length: 14 residues. CDR3 in amino acids: CAWRLAGYSNEQFF. As DNA, the CDR3 is TGTGCCTGGAGACTAGCGGGGTATTCCAATGAGCAGTTCTTC.

The V call is TRBV4-1, the J call TRBJ1-4; weak D call: TRBD1 (5 bases). This CDR3 is built from 16 residues. V was clipped by 2 bases and J by 6 bases, with 16 bases between them. Germline assignment: CDR1 MGHRA and CDR2 YSYEKL. DNA of the CDR3: TGCGCCAGCAGCCAACAGTCTCGGGGCGGTGATGAAAAACTGTTTTTT. Amino acid sequence: CASSQQSRGGDEKLFF.

The chain couples TRBV19 to TRBJ1-3; 8 nucleotides agree with TRBD1. V lost 6 bases, J lost 8 bases, and 15 bases stayed unmatched. This CDR3 contains 16 residues. Germline CDR1 reads LNHDA; CDR2 reads SQIVND (reference sequence). The chain's CDR3 is CASRPARQGSLDTIYF. CDR3 DNA sequence: TGTGCCAGTAGACCGGCTCGACAGGGGAGTTTGGACACCATATATTTT.

Ten or more counts support this clone. The J gene is TRBJ1-5, the V gene TRBV7-8; 9 positions match TRBD1. Trimming cost V 5 bases and J 3 bases; bases outside gene matches: 5. Germline CDR1 reads SGHVS; CDR2 reads FQNEAQ. CDR3 length: 15 amino acids. CDR3 sequence reads: CASSRDRVTNQPQHF. The CDR3 bases are TGTGCCAGCAGCCGGGACAGGGTTACCAATCAGCCCCAGCATTTT.

The J gene is TRBJ2-7, the V gene TRBV19, with TRBD1 identical over 7 bases. This CDR3 is built from 14 residues. CDR1 and CDR2 from the germline V gene are LNHDA and SQIVND (reference sequence). The ends lost 3 bases at V and 2 bases at J; junction bases unmatched: 4. DNA of the CDR3: TGTGCCAGTAGTATCATTGGACAGGCCTACGAGCAGTACTTC. It translates to CASSIIGQAYEQYF.

The V gene is TRBV7-9, the J gene TRBJ1-1; weak D call: TRBD1 (6 bases). Deletions cut 5 bases from V and 7 bases from J, with 20 bases between. Germline V gene lookup returns CDR1 SEHNR and CDR2 FQNEAQ (reference sequence). CDR3 size: 15 residues. The CDR3 bases are TGTGCCAGCAGCCCCACCGGGGGGGGCGCGGTTGAAGCTTTCTTT. As protein: CASSPTGGGAVEAFF.

This chain connects TRBV10-1 to TRBJ2-3; 10 bases match TRBD2. The V segment lost 3 bases and the J segment 7 bases; nucleotides outside the gene matches: 4. This CDR3 region has 14 residues. The V gene's germline CDR1 is WNHNN and CDR2 SYGVQD (reference sequence). Here the CDR3 reads CASSDGTSANTQYF. The CDR3 DNA reads as TGCGCCAGCAGTGACGGGACTAGCGCCAATACGCAGTATTTT.

A word on this clone: Other DNA sequences in this specimen translate into the identical CDR3. The chain uses TRBV18 and TRBJ2-2; D remains ambiguous. CDR1 is KGHSH, CDR2 LQKENI, per germline. Trimming shortened V by 5 bases and J by 1 base, and 11 bases separated the two germline ends. CDR3 length equals 15 residues. DNA for the CDR3: TGTGCCAGCTCAAGGGTCGGTGAGAACACCGGGGAGCTGTTTTTT. Its protein is CASSRVGENTGELFF.

The genes are TRBV4-1 and TRBJ2-5; TRBD2 matches at 7 bases. Trimming took 4 bases from V and 2 from J; bases not matched to a gene: 10. Germline CDR1 and CDR2: MGHRA and YSYEKL. This CDR3 region has 16 residues. CDR3 loop: CASSLRFGTTQETQYF. CDR3 sequence (DNA): TGCGCCAGCAGCCTAAGATTTGGGACTACTCAAGAGACCCAGTACTTC.

J is TRBJ1-5 and V is TRBV12-5; D might be TRBD1 (5 bases). Germline V gene lookup returns CDR1 LGHNT and CDR2 FRNRAP. The CDR3 has 13 amino acids. Trimming pared 2 bases from V and 7 bases from J, leaving 9 bases between. CDR3 sequence (DNA): TGTGCTAGTGGTTTGTCGGGGGGACAGCCCCAGCATTTT. Translating gives CASGLSGGQPQHF.

The rearrangement links TRBV27 to TRBJ1-2, with 8 bases matching TRBD1. J was trimmed by 5 bases and V by 6 bases; bases with no gene match: 17. Germline V gene sequence: CDR1 MNHEY, CDR2 SMNVEV (reference sequence). This CDR3 is 17 amino acids long. The CDR3 nucleotides read TGTGCCAGCAGCCCTCTCGACAGGGGCCACGTCATTTATGGCTACACCTTC. Protein sequence: CASSPLDRGHVIYGYTF.

V and J are TRBV18 and TRBJ2-7, with 10 bases that match TRBD2. Trimming took 5 bases from V and 4 from J; bases not matched to a gene: 8. The V gene's germline CDR1 is KGHSH and CDR2 LQKENI. This CDR3 region has 15 residues. For the CDR3, the DNA is TGTGCCAGCTCAGGGGCTAGCGGGAGTGAATACGAGCAGTACTTC. This encodes CASSGASGSEYEQYF.

The chain couples TRBV5-1 to TRBJ2-3; 7 bases map to TRBD2. Germline V CDR1 and CDR2: SGHRS, YFSETQ. The CDR3 is 14 residues long. The V gene end was trimmed by 4 bases and the J gene end by 2 bases; junction bases not matched to a gene: 4. The CDR3 here is CASSKRGVTDTQYF. CDR3 nucleotides: TGCGCCAGCAGCAAGCGGGGAGTCACAGATACGCAGTATTTT.

Turning to this clone: Sequence at one end of the junction differs from germline and may be a read error. The rearrangement uses TRBV18 and TRBJ2-3, with D perhaps TRBD2 (6 bases). Looked up from germline, CDR1 is KGHSH and CDR2 is LQKENI. The CDR3 sequence is 13 residues long. CDR3 DNA: TGTGCCAGCTTACCACTGGACTACGGTACGCAGTATTTT. Protein product: CASLPLDYGTQYF.

The gene calls are TRBV7-3 and TRBJ1-1; D remains unclear. Germline V CDR1 and CDR2: SGHTA, FQGTGA. The CDR3 contains 13 residues. V lost 2 bases, J lost 6 bases, and 10 bases lay in between. The CDR3 protein is CASSLGSQSEAFF. CDR3 sequence (DNA): TGTGCCAGCAGCTTAGGAAGCCAGTCTGAAGCTTTCTTT.

V gene TRBV27 combines with J gene TRBJ1-4; unclear D gene. V dropped 5 bases and J dropped 8 bases, with 21 bases sitting between them. CDR3 length equals 16 residues. CDR1 is MNHEY, CDR2 SMNVEV, per germline (reference sequence). The CDR3 is CASSPRPGEIREKLFF. The CDR3 DNA sequence: TGTGCCAGCAGTCCTCGACCGGGTGAAATCCGCGAAAAACTGTTTTTT.

CDR3 protein: CASTKGTEAFF. The CDR3 DNA sequence: TGTGCCAGCACCAAGGGCACTGAAGCTTTCTTT. The rearrangement uses TRBV6-5 and TRBJ1-1; no clear D gene. This CDR3 region has 11 residues. Trimming pared 7 bases from V and 4 bases from J, leaving 7 bases between. The V gene's germline CDR1 is MNHEY and CDR2 SVGAGI.

V and J are TRBV11-3 and TRBJ2-7; 9 bases are shared with TRBD2. CDR1 and CDR2 from the germline V gene are SGHNT and YENEEA. The CDR3 length is 15 residues. Trimming took 5 bases from V and 3 from J; bases not matched to a gene: 8. DNA of the CDR3: TGTGCCAGCAGCCCCGGGGTAGCGGGAGACTACGAGCAGTACTTC. Translation gives CASSPGVAGDYEQYF.

The chain links TRBV6-5 to TRBJ1-4; 8 bases are a match to TRBD1. With V trimmed by 7 bases and J by 2 bases, 3 bases remained unmatched. The CDR3 runs 14 residues. Germline CDR1 MNHEY, CDR2 SVGAGI. Written as DNA, the CDR3 is TGTGCCAGCAAACAGGGGGACACTAATGAAAAACTGTTTTTT. It is translated as CASKQGDTNEKLFF.

The rearrangement uses TRBV7-9 and TRBJ1-2; possibly TRBD1 for D (5 bases). Germline assignment: CDR1 SEHNR and CDR2 FQNEAQ (reference sequence). This CDR3 contains 14 residues. The ends were cut back, 7 bases at V and 5 bases at J, with 17 bases in the middle. CDR3 residues: CASTPQGAAYGYTF. Here the CDR3 DNA reads TGTGCCAGCACCCCTCAAGGGGCAGCATATGGCTACACCTTC.

The chain has TRBV6-1 and TRBJ1-2, with 9 bases fitting TRBD1. The V and J ends lost 6 bases and 4 bases, in that order; junction bases with no gene match: 9. The CDR3 covers 15 residues. From germline, CDR1 is MNHNS and CDR2 SASEGT. CDR3 DNA: TGTGCCAGCAGGCCCCCTTTGGACAGGGGCTATGGCTACACCTTC. Residues: CASRPPLDRGYGYTF.

V gene TRBV2 combines with J gene TRBJ2-1; D remains ambiguous. CDR3 size: 13 residues. Trimming cost V 2 bases and J 6 bases, with 8 bases left between them. CDR1 and CDR2 from the germline V gene are SNHLY and FYNNEI. This CDR3 reads CASSENAFNEQFF. The CDR3 DNA reads as TGTGCCAGCAGTGAAAATGCCTTCAATGAGCAGTTCTTC.

The genes are TRBV7-8 and TRBJ1-3; no clear D. Germline-derived CDR1 and CDR2 are SGHVS and FQNEAQ. V gave up 1 base and J gave up 0 bases, with 7 bases separating them. The CDR3 extends over 15 amino acids. This chain's CDR3 is CASSLGGNSGNTIYF. CDR3 sequence (DNA): TGTGCCAGCAGCTTAGGCGGCAACTCTGGAAACACCATATATTTT.

This chain links TRBV4-3 with TRBJ2-3; 10 bases agree with TRBD2. CDR3 size: 17 residues. The V and J ends lost 3 bases and 1 base, in that order; junction bases with no gene match: 7. In germline, CDR1 is LGHNA, CDR2 YSLEER. The CDR3 coding sequence is TGCGCCAGCAGCCAGGACCAACTAGCGGGGCGCACAGATACGCAGTATTTT. It encodes CASSQDQLAGRTDTQYF.